The source of this TCR beta chain is a study of cytomegalovirus exposure and HLA in healthy donors. Study findings and constraints: The study reported that TCR beta sequences accurately predicted HLA-A and HLA-B alleles in most subjects. One later analysis reportedly identified an Asian-associated ancestry cluster that showed fewer N-insertions than the approximately 710-donor mean.

Concerning this clone: Antigen unknown.

Vbeta (60) and Jbeta (13) primers were used in the PCR. Profiling relied on immunoSEQ multiplex PCR, and the TCRdb table lists in-frame clones only, not all of them. Of about 150,000 clones in the sample, approximately 77% were seen once. This TCR derives from a woman in her forties in good health and CMV-seronegative. Material for sequencing was PBMCs.

CDR3: CASSTRSSETQYF. The CDR3 region has the DNA TGTGCCAGCAGCACCCGGAGCTCCGAGACCCAGTACTTC. The rearrangement links TRBV7-2 to TRBJ2-5; no definite D call. V shed 5 bases and J shed 5 bases, with 12 bases lying between them. The V gene's germline CDR1 is SGHTA and CDR2 FQGNSA. The CDR3 extends over 13 amino acids.